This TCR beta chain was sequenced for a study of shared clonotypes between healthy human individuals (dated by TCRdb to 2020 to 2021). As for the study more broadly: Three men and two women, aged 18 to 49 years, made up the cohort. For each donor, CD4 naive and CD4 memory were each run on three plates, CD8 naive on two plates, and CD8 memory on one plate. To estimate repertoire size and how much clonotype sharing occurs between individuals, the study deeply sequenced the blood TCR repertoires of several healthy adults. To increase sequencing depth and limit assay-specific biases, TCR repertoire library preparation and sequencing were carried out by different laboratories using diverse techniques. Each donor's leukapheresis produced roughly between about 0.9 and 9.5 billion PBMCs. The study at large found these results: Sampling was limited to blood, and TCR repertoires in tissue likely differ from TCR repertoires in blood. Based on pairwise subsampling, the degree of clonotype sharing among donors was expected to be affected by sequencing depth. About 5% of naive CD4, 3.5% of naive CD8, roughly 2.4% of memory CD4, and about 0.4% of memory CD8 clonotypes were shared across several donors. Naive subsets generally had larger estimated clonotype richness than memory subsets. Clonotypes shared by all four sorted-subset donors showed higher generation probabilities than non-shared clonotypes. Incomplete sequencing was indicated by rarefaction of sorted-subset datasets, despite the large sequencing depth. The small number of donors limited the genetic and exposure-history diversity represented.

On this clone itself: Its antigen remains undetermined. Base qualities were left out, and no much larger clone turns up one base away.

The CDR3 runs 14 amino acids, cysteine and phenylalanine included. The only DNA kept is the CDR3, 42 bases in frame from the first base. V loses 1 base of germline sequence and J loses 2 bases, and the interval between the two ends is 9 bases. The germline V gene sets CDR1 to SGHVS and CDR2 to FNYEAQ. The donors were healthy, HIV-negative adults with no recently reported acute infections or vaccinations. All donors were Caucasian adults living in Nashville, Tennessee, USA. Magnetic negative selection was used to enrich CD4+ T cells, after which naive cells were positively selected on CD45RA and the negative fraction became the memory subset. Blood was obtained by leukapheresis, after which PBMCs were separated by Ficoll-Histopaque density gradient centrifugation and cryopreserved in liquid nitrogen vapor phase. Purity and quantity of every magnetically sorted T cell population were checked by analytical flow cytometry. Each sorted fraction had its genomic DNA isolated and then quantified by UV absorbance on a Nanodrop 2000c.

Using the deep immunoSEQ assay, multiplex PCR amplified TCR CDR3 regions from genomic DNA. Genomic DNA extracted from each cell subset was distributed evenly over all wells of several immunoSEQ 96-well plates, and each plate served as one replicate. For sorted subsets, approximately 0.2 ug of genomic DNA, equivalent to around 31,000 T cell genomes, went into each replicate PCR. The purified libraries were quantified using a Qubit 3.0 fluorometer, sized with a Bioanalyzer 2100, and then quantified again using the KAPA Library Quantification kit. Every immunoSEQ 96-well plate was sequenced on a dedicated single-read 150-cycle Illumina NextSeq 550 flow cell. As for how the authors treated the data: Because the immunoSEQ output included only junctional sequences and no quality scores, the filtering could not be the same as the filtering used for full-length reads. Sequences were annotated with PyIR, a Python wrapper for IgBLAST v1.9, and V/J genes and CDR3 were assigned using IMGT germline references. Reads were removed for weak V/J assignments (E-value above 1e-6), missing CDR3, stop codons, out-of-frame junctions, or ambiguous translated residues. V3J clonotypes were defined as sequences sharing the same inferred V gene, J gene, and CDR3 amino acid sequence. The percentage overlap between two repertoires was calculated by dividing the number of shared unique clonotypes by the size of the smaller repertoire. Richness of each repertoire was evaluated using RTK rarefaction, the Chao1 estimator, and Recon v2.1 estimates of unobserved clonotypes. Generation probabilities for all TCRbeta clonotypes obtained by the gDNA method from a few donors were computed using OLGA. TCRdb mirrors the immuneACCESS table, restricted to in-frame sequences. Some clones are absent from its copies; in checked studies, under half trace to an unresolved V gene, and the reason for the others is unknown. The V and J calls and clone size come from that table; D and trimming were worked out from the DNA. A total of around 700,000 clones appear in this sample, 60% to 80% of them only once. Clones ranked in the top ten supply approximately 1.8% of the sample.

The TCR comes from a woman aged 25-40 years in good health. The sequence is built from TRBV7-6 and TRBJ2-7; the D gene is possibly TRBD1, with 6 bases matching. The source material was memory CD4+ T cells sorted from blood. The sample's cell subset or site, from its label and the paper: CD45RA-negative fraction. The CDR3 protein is CASSLGKGAYEQYF. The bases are TGTGCCAGCAGCTTAGGCAAGGGGGCCTACGAGCAGTACTTC.